This entry concerns a single T cell receptor (beta chain). It has no known antigen specificity. Qualities for individual bases were not recorded, and no much larger clone is one base off. Participants in the prospective study were aged about 18 to 90 years, lived in over 20 United States geographic areas, and enrolled through a virtual design. In the prospective study, cohorts were assigned on the basis of participant-reported clinical history obtained from a screening survey and a study questionnaire. For ImmuneRACE Cohort 3, a participant was defined as recovered based on two consecutive negative NP/OP PCR tests, clearance by a healthcare professional, or resolution of symptoms. In the prospective study, mobile phlebotomists collected whole blood, serum and a nasopharyngeal or oropharyngeal swab from each participant. Participants in the prospective study had the option to provide additional blood draws and questionnaires over a roughly two-month period. Before DNA extraction, prospective study blood samples were shipped either frozen or at room temperature.

This specimen belongs to a study of blood T cell repertoires in COVID-19 (dated by TCRdb to the early 2020s). Background for the entire study: Samples covering the acute and convalescent phases of COVID-19 were provided by collaborators in the United States, Italy and Spain. The sample metadata nearly always contained a de-identified subject ID, COVID-19 status, age in years and sex. HLA class I and class II types, where available, came from metadata supplied by the sample provider rather than from assay-based typing. The samples were drawn from the first 160 participants of the ongoing ImmuneRACE study and from over a thousand subjects provided by 6 global collaborators. The material from the prospective study consisted of cDNA or gDNA derived from T cells, B-cell-depleted T cells, or PBMCs. The repertoires were released in a freely available public database intended as a resource for research on the immune response to SARS-CoV-2. Subjects who had been exposed to COVID-19, were actively infected with it, or had recovered from it provided the deeply sampled blood TCRbeta repertoires that made up the dataset.

The CDR1 and CDR2 encoded by the germline V gene are SGHAT and FQNNGV. Trimming accounts for 4 bases at V and 5 bases at J, while the number of junction bases matched to no gene is 13. Its CDR3 holds 16 amino acids, cysteine through phenylalanine. The CDR3 DNA has 48 bases and is translated from base 1. Study-level results and caveats: Clinical and demographic metadata were provided uncurated, with the amount varying by source and participant.

TCRbeta CDR3 regions were amplified from genomic DNA by means of the immunoSEQ Assay, a bias-controlled multiplex PCR. As for how the authors treated the data: The number of nucleated cells in each sample was estimated from the amplification of reference gene primers within the assay. To quantify the absolute abundance of each unique TCRbeta CDR3 rearrangement, sequence reads were collapsed and filtered. For each sample, productive Simpson clonality was calculated by taking the square root of Simpson's diversity index across productive rearrangements. The table comes from immuneACCESS by way of TCRdb, which keeps in-frame sequences with V and J called. Part of the clones is missing from these tables; in studies checked, under half for an unresolved V gene and the rest for unknown reasons. Clonal size and the V and J genes are those of that table, whereas D and trimming came from the DNA. The sample records roughly 300,000 clones, 70% to 90% of which are singletons. The top ten hold approximately 5.3% of the sample.

The chain couples TRBV11-2 to TRBJ1-1, with TRBD1 matching 7 junction bases. The source is a woman aged 25-40 years who had recovered from COVID-19. The sequenced sample was PBMCs or T cells enriched from blood (not recorded which). The CDR3 reads CASSSPTFQGETEAFF. The DNA sequence follows: TGTGCCAGCAGCTCGCCAACCTTCCAGGGGGAGACTGAAGCTTTCTTT. This CDR3, with the reference TRBV11-2 and TRBJ1-1 proteins standing in past its ends, gives the full variable domain EAGVAQSPRYKIIEKRQSVAFWCNPISGHATLYWYQQILGQGPKLLIQFQNNGVVDDSQLPKDRFSAERLKGVDSTLKIQPAKLEDSAVYLCASSSPTFQGETEAFFGQGTRLTVV.